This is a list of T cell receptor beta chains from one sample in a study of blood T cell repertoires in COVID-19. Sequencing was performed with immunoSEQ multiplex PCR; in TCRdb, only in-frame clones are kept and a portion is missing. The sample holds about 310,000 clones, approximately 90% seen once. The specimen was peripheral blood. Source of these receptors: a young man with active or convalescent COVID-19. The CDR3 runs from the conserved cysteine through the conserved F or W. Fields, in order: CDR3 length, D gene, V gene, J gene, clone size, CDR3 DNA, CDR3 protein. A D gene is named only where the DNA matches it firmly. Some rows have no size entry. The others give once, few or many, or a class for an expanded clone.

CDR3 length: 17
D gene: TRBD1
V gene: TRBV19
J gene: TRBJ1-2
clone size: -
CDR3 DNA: TGTGCCAGTAGTATCCTATGGGGACAGGGAAGGGTAGGCGGCTACACCTTC
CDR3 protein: CASSILWGQGRVGGYTF

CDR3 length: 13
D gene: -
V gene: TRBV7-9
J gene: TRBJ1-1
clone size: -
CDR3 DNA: TGTGCCAGCAGCTCTCTCGAACAGTTTAGGGCTTTCTTT
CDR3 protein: CASSSLEQFRAFF

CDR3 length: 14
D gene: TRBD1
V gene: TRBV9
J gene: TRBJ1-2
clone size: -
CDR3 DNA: TGTGCCAGCAGCCTCCCCGGACAGGGATATGGCTACACCTTC
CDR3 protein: CASSLPGQGYGYTF

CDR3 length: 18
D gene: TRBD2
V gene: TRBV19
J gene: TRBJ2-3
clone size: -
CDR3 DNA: TGTGCCAGTAGCCCCGGGACTAGCGGGGGGGAGGGCACAGATACGCAGTATTTT
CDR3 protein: CASSPGTSGGEGTDTQYF

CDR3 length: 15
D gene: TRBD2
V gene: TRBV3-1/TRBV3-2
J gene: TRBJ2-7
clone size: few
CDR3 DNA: TGTGCCAGCAGATCTAGCGGGAGTAGCCCCTACGAGCAGTACTTC
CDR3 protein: CASRSSGSSPYEQYF

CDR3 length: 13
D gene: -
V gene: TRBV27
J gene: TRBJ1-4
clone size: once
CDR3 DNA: TGTGCCAGCAGTTCCAGGGGAAAACAAAAACTGTTTTTT
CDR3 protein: CASSSRGKQKLFF

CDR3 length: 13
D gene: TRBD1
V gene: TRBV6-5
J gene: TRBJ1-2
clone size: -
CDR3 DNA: TGTGCCAGCAGACGGGACAGTAACTATGGCTACACCTTC
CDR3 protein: CASRRDSNYGYTF

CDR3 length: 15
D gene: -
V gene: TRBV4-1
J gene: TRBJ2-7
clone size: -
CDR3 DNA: TGCGCCAGCAGCCACCTAGGACAGAGGCCCTACGAGCAGTACTTC
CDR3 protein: CASSHLGQRPYEQYF

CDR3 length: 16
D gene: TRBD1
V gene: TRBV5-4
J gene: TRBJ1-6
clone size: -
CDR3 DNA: TGTGCCAGCAGCTTCGGGCAGGGGGCGCTTAATTCACCCCTCCACTTT
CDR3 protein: CASSFGQGALNSPLHF

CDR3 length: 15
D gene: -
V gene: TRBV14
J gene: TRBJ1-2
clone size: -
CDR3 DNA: TGTGCCAGCAGCCTCCTGGGGGCCTTTGACTATGGCTACACCTTC
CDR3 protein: CASSLLGAFDYGYTF

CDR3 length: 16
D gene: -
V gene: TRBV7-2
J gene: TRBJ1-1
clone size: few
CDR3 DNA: TGTGCCAGCAGCTTAGGGCCCCGGGACAAATTCGCTGAAGCTTTCTTT
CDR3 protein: CASSLGPRDKFAEAFF

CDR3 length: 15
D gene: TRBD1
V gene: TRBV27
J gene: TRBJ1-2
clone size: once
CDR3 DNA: TGTGCCAGCAGGGACACAACAGGGGGCGACTATGGCTACACCTTC
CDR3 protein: CASRDTTGGDYGYTF

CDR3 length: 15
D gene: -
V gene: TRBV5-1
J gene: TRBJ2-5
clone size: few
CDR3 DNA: TGCGCCAGCAGCTTGGGTGACCGCAGCTCGGGGACCCAGTACTTC
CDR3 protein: CASSLGDRSSGTQYF

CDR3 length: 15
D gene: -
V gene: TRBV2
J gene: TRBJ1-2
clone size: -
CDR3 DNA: TGTGCCAGCAGTGGCCGGGACGGAGGGCCGGGTGGCTACACCTTC
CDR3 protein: CASSGRDGGPGGYTF

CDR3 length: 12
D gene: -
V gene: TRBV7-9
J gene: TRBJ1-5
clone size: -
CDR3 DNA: TGTGCCAGCAGCTTAGATGTCGGGCCCCAGCATTTT
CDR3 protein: CASSLDVGPQHF

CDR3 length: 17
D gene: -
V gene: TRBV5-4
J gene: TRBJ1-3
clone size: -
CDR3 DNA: TGTGCCAGCAGCTTGGGATCGGCTGGGAGCTCTGGAAACACCATATATTTT
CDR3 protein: CASSLGSAGSSGNTIYF

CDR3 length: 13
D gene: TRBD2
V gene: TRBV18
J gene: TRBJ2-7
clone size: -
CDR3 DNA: TGTGCCAGCTCTCCTACTAGCGGCTACGAGCAGTACTTC
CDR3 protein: CASSPTSGYEQYF

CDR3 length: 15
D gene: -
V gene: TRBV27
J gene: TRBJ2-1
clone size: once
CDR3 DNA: TGTGCCAGCAGGGGGGGATACACCTCCTACAATGAGCAGTTCTTC
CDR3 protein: CASRGGYTSYNEQFF

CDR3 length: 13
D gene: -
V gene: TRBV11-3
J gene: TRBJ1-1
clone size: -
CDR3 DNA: TGTGCCAGCAGCCAAACAGGGAACACTGAAGCTTTCTTT
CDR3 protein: CASSQTGNTEAFF

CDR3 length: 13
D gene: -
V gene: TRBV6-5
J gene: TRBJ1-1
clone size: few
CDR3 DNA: TGTGCCAGCAGTTATCAGGAAAACACTGAAGCTTTCTTT
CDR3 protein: CASSYQENTEAFF

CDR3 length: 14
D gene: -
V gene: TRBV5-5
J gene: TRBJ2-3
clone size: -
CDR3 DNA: TGTGCCAGCAGCTTGGACACAGCCACAGATACGCAGTATTTT
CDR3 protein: CASSLDTATDTQYF

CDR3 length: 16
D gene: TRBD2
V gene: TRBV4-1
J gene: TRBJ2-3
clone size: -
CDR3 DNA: TGCGCCAGCAGCCCAGGACTAGCGGGGGTCACAGATACGCAGTATTTT
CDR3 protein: CASSPGLAGVTDTQYF

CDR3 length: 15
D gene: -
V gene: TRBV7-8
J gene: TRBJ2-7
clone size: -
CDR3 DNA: TGTGCCAGCAGCCCCGGAATAGGGAGAATTTACGAGCAGTACTTC
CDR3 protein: CASSPGIGRIYEQYF

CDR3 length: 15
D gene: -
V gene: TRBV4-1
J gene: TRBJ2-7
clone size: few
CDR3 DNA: TGCGCCAGCAGCCAAGGGGTGGACACCTACTACGAGCAGTACTTC
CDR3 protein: CASSQGVDTYYEQYF

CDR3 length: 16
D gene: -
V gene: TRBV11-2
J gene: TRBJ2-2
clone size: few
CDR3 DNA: TGTGCCAGCAGCTCCTATGGGGGGAAGAACACCGGGGAGCTGTTTTTT
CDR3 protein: CASSSYGGKNTGELFF

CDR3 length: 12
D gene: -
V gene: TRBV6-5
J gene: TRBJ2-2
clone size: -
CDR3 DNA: TGTGCCAGCAGTTACAGGGGGATTAAGCTGTTTTTT
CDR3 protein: CASSYRGIKLFF

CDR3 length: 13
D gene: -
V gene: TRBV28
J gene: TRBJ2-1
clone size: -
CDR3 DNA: TGTGCCAGCAGTGGGCCCCCTGGGAATGAGCAGTTCTTC
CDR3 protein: CASSGPPGNEQFF

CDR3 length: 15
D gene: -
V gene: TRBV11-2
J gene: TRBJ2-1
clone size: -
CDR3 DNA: TGTGCCAGCAGCTTAGTTCTCGGGGTGTACAATGAGCAGTTCTTC
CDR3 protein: CASSLVLGVYNEQFF

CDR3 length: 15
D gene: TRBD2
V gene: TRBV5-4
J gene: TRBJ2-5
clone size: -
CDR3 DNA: TGTGCCAGCAGTTCAACAGCGGGAGCCAGGGAGACCCAGTACTTC
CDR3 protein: CASSSTAGARETQYF

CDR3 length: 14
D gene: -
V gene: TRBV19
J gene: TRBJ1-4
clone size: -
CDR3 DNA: TGTGCCAGTAGTATGGGGCGGAGTTTGGAAAAACTGTTTTTT
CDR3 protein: CASSMGRSLEKLFF

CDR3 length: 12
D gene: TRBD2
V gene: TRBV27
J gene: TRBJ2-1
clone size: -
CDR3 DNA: TGTGCCAGCAGTTTCAGCGGGAACGAGCAGTTCTTC
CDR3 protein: CASSFSGNEQFF

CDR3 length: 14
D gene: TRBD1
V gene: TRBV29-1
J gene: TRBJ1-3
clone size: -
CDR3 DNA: TGCAGCGTCGGGGACAGTATCTCTGGAAACACCATATATTTT
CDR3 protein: CSVGDSISGNTIYF

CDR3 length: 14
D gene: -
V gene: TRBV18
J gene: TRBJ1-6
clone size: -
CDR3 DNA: TGTGCCAGCTCACATGGGGGCGAGACGATACCCCTCCACTTT
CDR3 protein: CASSHGGETIPLHF

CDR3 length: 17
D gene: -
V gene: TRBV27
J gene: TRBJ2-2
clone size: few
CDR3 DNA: TGTGCCAGCAGTAACCGGGGTAGACCCATGAACACCGGGGAGCTGTTTTTT
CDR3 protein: CASSNRGRPMNTGELFF

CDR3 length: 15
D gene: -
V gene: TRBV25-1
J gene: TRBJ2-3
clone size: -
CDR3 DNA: TGTGCCAGCATTGCCGGTAGCGGAGGGACAGATACGCAGTATTTT
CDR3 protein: CASIAGSGGTDTQYF

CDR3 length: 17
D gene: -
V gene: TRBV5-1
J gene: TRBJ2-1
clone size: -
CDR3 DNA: TGCGCCAGCAGCTTGGAGGGGACAACCGCCCCCTACAATGAGCAGTTCTTC
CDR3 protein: CASSLEGTTAPYNEQFF

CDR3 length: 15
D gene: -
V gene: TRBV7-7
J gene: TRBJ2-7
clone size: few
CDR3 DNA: TGTGCCAGCAGCCCGGACGGGGTTCTAGGAGGGGAGCAGTACTTC
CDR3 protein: CASSPDGVLGGEQYF

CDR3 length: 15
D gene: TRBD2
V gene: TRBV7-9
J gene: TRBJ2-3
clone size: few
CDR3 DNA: TGTGCCAGCAGCCGACCCGGGACTAGCTCAGATACGCAGTATTTT
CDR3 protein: CASSRPGTSSDTQYF

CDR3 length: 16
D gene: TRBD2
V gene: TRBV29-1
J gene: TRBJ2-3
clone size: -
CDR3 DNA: TGCAGCGTTGAAGGCGTAGCGGGAGAGCTGGCAGATACGCAGTATTTT
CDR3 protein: CSVEGVAGELADTQYF